The 4 T cell receptor beta chains listed next were all sequenced from one sample in a study of shared clonotypes between healthy human individuals. Sequenced by immunoSEQ multiplex PCR; TCRdb stores in-frame clones only, minus some. Of about 330,000 clones listed, approximately 79% are singletons. What was sequenced was memory CD4+ T cells sorted from blood. This sample's subset: CD45RA-negative fraction. The receptor set was obtained from a man aged 25-45 years in good health.

The chain employs TRBV7-9 and TRBJ2-6; D uncertain. CDR1 is SEHNR, CDR2 FQNEAQ, per germline (reference sequence). This CDR3 comprises 11 residues. V was pared by 5 bases and J by 12 bases, with 8 bases between. The CDR3 region is CASSPSSVLTF. The CDR3 DNA is TGTGCCAGCAGCCCCTCCAGCGTCCTGACTTTC.

V gene TRBV7-9 combines with J gene TRBJ1-1; 7 bases fit TRBD1. The V segment lost 1 base and the J segment 5 bases; nucleotides outside the gene matches: 4. Germline lookup yields CDR1 SEHNR and CDR2 FQNEAQ (reference sequence). This CDR3 region has 14 residues. In DNA, the CDR3 is TGTGCCAGCAGCTTAGGACAGGGTTGGACTGAAGCTTTCTTT. Translating gives CASSLGQGWTEAFF.

Regarding this clone: This sample also contains other DNA sequences that code for the same CDR3. This sequence joins TRBV19 and TRBJ1-2, with D possibly matching TRBD1 (6 bases). Germline CDR1 reads LNHDA; CDR2 reads SQIVND (reference sequence). The CDR3 spans 12 residues. Trimming left V 4 bases short and J 7 bases short, with 10 bases between. The CDR3 DNA is TGTGCCAGTAGTACGAACAGGGTTGGCTACACCTTC. Its translation is CASSTNRVGYTF.

The V call is TRBV25-1, the J call TRBJ2-7; 7 nucleotides match TRBD1. Looked up from germline, CDR1 is MGHDK and CDR2 is SYGVNS. The trim removed 5 bases at V and 1 base at J, leaving 5 bases unmatched. This CDR3 is 14 amino acids long. This CDR3 is CASSRTGQSYEQYF. The DNA for the CDR3 is TGTGCCAGCAGTAGGACAGGACAGTCCTACGAGCAGTACTTC.